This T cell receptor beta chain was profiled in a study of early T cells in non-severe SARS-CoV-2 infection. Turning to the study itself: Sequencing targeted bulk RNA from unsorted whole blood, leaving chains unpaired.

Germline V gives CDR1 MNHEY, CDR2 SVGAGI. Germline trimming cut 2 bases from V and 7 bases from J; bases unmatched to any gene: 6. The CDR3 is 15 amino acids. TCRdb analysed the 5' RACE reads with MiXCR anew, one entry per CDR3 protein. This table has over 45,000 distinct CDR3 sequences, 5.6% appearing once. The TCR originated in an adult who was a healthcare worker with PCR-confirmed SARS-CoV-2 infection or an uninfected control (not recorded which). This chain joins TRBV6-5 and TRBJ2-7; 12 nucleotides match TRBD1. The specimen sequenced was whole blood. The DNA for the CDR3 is TGTGCCAGCAGTTACGCGGGACAGGGGGCCTGGGAGCAGTACTTC. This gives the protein CASSYAGQGAWEQYF.